The clone carrying this T cell receptor (beta chain) was recorded at least ten times. Its antigen is undetermined. With two-round multiplex PCR, TCR beta CDR3 sequences were amplified from genomic DNA. Every TRBV and TRBJ gene had its own specific primer in first-round PCR. In TCRdb, the multiplex PCR reads were re-called with MiXCR into one record per CDR3 protein. The table has about 14,000 distinct CDR3 sequences, 25% to 30% seen once. This sample stems from a study of prognosis after radiotherapy for stage I lung cancer. Study-wide context: Medical inoperability applied to all of the non-small cell lung cancer patients.

Study results and limitations: Shannon entropy after stereotactic body radiation therapy was lower in patients who developed distant metastases.

Patients were uniformly node-negative by CT and PET/CT and had received no prior chemotherapy or radiotherapy, with no other malignancies. The germline gives CDR1 SGDLS, CDR2 YYNGEE. Trimming shortened V by 6 bases and J by 7 bases, and 13 bases separated the two germline ends. This CDR3 spans 13 amino acids. This sample comprised PBMCs, obtained before or after stereotactic body radiation therapy (not recorded which). This receptor was taken from a donor over 45 with non-small cell lung cancer. The chain couples TRBV9 to TRBJ2-2; D gene ambiguous. CDR3 in DNA: TGTGCCAGCACTAATGGGGTGGTCGGGGAGCTGTTTTTT. It is translated as CASTNGVVGELFF.